A single sample is the source of the 5 T cell receptor beta chains below, sequenced in a study of blood T cell repertoires in COVID-19. Method: immunoSEQ multiplex PCR; TCRdb's copy keeps in-frame clones and lacks some. The top ten hold 9.5% to 13% of the sample, which has around 130,000 clones, about four fifths seen once. Input material: peripheral blood. These receptor sequences come from a human donor in a cohort sampled during active COVID-19.

The genes are TRBV7-2 and TRBJ2-5; no clear D. CDR1 is SGHTA, CDR2 FQGNSA, per germline. Trimming took 5 bases from V and 1 from J, leaving 8 bases between them. CDR3 length: 13 residues. CDR3 sequence reads: CASSRPGQETQYF. The CDR3 DNA sequence: TGTGCCAGCAGCCGACCGGGCCAAGAGACCCAGTACTTC.

The rearrangement links TRBV6-5 to TRBJ1-1, with D perhaps TRBD1 (6 bases). CDR3 length equals 15 residues. The V gene's germline CDR1 is MNHEY and CDR2 SVGAGI. Trimming cost V 0 bases and J 2 bases, with 10 bases left between them. CDR3 nucleotide sequence: TGTGCCAGCAGTTACTCGAAGGGACATAACACTGAAGCTTTCTTT. Translating gives CASSYSKGHNTEAFF.

The rearrangement joins TRBV10-1 to TRBJ2-3, with TRBD1 as a possible D gene (5 bases). The V gene's germline CDR1 is WNHNN and CDR2 SYGVQD (reference sequence). The length of the CDR3 is 14 residues. V lost 4 bases to trimming and J lost 4 bases, with 12 bases between them. The CDR3 region is CASSGQRGPDTQYF. The CDR3 DNA reads as TGCGCCAGCAGTGGCCAAAGGGGCCCAGATACGCAGTATTTT.

This clone was detected once. This sequence joins TRBV19 and TRBJ1-6, with D perhaps TRBD1 (6 bases). This CDR3 contains 16 residues. The V gene's germline CDR1 is LNHDA and CDR2 SQIVND (reference sequence). V lost 4 bases, J lost 7 bases, and 17 bases lay in between. The CDR3: CASSSLPQGGNSPLHF. In nucleotides, the CDR3 is TGTGCCAGTAGTAGTCTGCCACAGGGCGGGAATTCACCCCTCCACTTT.

The CDR3 nucleotides read TGTGCCAGCAGTTACAGTCAGGGGGTCTCCGAGACCCAGTACTTC. Amino acid sequence: CASSYSQGVSETQYF. The genes are TRBV6-6 and TRBJ2-5; 7 bases map to TRBD1. The CDR3 runs to 15 residues. Germline CDR1 and CDR2: MNHNY and SVGAGI (reference sequence). V lost 2 bases and J lost 5; bases outside the gene matches: 8.